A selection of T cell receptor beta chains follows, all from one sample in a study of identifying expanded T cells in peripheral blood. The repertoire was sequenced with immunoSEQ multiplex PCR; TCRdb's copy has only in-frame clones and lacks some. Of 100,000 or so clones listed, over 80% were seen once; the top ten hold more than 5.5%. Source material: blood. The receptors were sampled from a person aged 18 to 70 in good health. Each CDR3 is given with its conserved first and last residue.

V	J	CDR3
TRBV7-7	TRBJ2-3	CASSRLAGGNTDTQYF
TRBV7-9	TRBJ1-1	CASSPVGRQNTEAFF
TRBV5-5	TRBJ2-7	CASSFHSTGEQYF
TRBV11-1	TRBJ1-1	CASRQGTGARTEAFF
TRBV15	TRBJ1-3	CATSRGSGDPAGNTIYF
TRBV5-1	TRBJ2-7	CASSSSYEQYF
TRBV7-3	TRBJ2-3	CASSLNGGDTQYF
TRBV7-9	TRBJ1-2	CASSFGQGAGYGYTF
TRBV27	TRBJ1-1	CASRATGKNTEAFF
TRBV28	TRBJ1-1	CASRTGNLHTEAFF
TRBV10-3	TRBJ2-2	CAIRGAHTGELFF
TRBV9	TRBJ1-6	CASSVQGVNNSPLHF
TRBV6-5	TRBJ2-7	CASSSTGFTYEQYF
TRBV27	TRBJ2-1	CASSPVAGRGQFF
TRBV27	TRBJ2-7	CASRTSGRVGNEQYF
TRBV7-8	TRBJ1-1	CASSLGHGPNKGTEAFF
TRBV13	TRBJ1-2	CASSFRDRGPGGYTF
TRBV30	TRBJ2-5	CAWNSGGKQETQYF
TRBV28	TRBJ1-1	CASSPLGASMNTEAFF
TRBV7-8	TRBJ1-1	CASSPSERFNTEAFF
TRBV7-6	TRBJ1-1	CASSLFGGQSTEAFF
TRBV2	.	CATSRTFLNTYEQYF
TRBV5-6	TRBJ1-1	CASSLAPGAVTEAFF
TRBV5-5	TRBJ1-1	CASSSQTPMNTEAFF
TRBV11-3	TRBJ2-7	CASSSRDRGLSPYEQYF
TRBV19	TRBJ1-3	CASRTGQGSSGNTIYF
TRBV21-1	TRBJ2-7	CASSPDRAYEQYF
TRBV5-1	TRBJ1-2	CASSPQGRDSGYTF
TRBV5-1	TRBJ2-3	CASSSSTDTQYF
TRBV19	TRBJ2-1	CATSRAYNEQFF
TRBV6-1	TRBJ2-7	CASSLTGGEQYF
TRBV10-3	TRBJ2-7	CAISENRESEQYF
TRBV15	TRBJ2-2	CATSNWGWTGELFF
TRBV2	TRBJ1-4	CASSGGFGNEKLFF
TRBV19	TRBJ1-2	CASSMGVNYGYTF
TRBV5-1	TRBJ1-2	CASSFEGTVYGYTF
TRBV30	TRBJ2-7	CAWSAGGYEQYF
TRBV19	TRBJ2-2	CASSTLTGTHTGELFF
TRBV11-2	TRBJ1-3	CASSPSTGTLLSSGNTIYF
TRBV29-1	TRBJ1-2	CSVETPSGYTF
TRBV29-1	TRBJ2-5	CSVNGLAGGKAETQYF
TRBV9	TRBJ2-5	CASSGSGLAAETQYF
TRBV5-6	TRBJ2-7	CASFPSFGIYEQYF
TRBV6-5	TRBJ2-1	CASSPNEETYNEQFF
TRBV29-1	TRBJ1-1	CSVERRLRTEAFF
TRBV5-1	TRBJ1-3	CASSPDGSSGNTIYF
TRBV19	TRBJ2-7	CASSAANQGAFEQYF
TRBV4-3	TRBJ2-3	CASSPWTSASGTDTQYF
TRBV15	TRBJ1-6	CATSRDRGHYNSLLHF
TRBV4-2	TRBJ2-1	CASSQKSGTGAVNEQFF
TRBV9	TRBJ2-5	CASSRASGGRLETQYF
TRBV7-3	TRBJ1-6	CASSSKGQTGNNNSPLHF
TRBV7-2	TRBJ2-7	CASSPPEIPYEQYF
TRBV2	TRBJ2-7	CASRMGQGNEQYF
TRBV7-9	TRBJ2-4	CASSLGREIHIQYF
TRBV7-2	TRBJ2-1	CASSLARGEQFF
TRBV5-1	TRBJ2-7	CASSSGHSTSTDEQYF